These 4 T cell receptor beta chains share one sample of origin, sequenced in a study of T-cell memory formation after mild COVID-19. Via MiXCR, TCRdb re-called the 5' RACE reads, giving one row per CDR3 protein. The sample has around 250,000 distinct CDR3 sequences, approximately 9% seen once; the top ten hold under 25%. Input material: PBMCs or a T cell subset sorted from them (not recorded which). The receptors here all came from a man aged 18 to 30 who had mild COVID-19 (a few samples of this study predate the infection). Cell type and time point are not known.

This chain uses TRBV3-1 with TRBJ2-7; D might be TRBD1 (6 bases). Looked up from germline, CDR1 is LGHDT and CDR2 is YNNKEL (reference sequence). Trimming took off 2 bases at V and 1 base at J, with 9 bases between the two ends. The CDR3 consists of 14 residues. For the CDR3, the DNA is TGTGCCAGCAGCCAAAGGACAGCTTCCTACGAGCAGTACGTC. Its translation is CASSQRTASYEQYV.

The J gene is TRBJ1-4, the V gene TRBV12-3 or TRBV12-4; the D gene is possibly TRBD1 (5 bases). V was pared by 1 base and J by 5 bases, with 8 bases between. This CDR3 spans 14 amino acids. In DNA, the CDR3 is TGTGCCAGCAGTTTAGACAGGTGGAATGAAAAACTGTTTTTT. Its protein product is CASSLDRWNEKLFF.

The V and J genes are TRBV10-3 and TRBJ2-7; 7 bases align to TRBD1. The germline gives CDR1 ENHRY, CDR2 SYGVKD. Germline trimming cut 4 bases from V and 4 bases from J; bases unmatched to any gene: 4. This CDR3 has 13 residues. CDR3: CAISARDSYEQYV. In DNA form, the CDR3 reads TGTGCCATCAGTGCACGGGACAGTTACGAGCAGTACGTC.

CDR3 nucleotide sequence: TGTGCCAGCACTTTAAGTCCCAGCGCTAATTCACCCCTCCACTTT. Protein sequence: CASTLSPSANSPLHF. The rearrangement joins TRBV7-2 to TRBJ1-6; D ambiguous. Germline lookup yields CDR1 SGHTA and CDR2 FQGNSA. This CDR3 has 15 amino acids. V was shortened by 7 bases and J by 6 bases, with 16 bases between the two germline ends. Using reference TRBV7-2 and TRBJ1-6 for the parts outside the CDR3, the full variable domain is GAGVSQSPSNKVTEKGKDVELRCDPISGHTALYWYRQSLGQGLEFLIYFQGNSAPDKSGLPSDRFSAERTGGSVSTLTIQRTQQEDSAVYLCASTLSPSANSPLHFGNGTRLTVT.